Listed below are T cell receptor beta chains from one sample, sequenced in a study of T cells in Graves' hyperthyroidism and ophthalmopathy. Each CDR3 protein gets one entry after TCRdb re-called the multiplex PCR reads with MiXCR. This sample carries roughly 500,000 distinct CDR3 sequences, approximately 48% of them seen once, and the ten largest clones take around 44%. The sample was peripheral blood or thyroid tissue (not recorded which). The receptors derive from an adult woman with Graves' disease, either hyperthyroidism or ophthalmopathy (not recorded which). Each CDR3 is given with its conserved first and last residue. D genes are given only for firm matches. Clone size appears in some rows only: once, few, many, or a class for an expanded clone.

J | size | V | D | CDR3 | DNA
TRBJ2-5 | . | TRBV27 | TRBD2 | CGSGRQETQYF | TGTGGTAGCGGGAGACAAGAGACCCAGTACTTC
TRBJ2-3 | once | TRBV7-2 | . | CASSLGSGRGLDTQYF | TGTGCCAGCAGCTTAGGGTCAGGGAGAGGCCTAGATACGCAGTATTTT
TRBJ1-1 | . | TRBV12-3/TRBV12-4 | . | CASSPPGRTEAFF | TGTGCCAGCAGTCCTCCAGGGAGAACTGAAGCTTTCTTT
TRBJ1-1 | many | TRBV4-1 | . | CASSQAVNTEAFF | TGCGCCAGCAGCCAAGCGGTGAACACTGAAGCTTTCTTT
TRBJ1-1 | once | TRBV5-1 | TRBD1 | CASSSGQGVRAFF | TGCGCCAGCAGCTCGGGACAGGGAGTCCGAGCTTTCTTT
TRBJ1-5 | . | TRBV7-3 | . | CASSLAQGSWQPQHF | TGTGCCAGCAGCTTAGCTCAGGGGTCATGGCAGCCCCAGCATTTT
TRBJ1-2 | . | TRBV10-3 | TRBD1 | CAISERPGTGVYYGYTF | TGTGCCATCAGTGAGAGGCCCGGGACAGGCGTCTACTATGGCTACACCTTC
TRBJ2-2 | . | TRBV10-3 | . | CAISESGRSYTGELFF | TGTGCCATCAGTGAGTCGGGCAGAAGCTACACCGGGGAGCTGTTTTTT
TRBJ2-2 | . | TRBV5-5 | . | CASSWPTGTGELFF | TGTGCCAGCAGCTGGCCGACAGGAACCGGGGAGCTGTTTTTT
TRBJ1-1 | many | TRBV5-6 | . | CASSLGRAEAFF | TGTGCCAGCAGCTTAGGACGGGCTGAAGCTTTCTTT
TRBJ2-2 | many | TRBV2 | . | CASSEGRERELFF | TGTGCCAGCAGTGAAGGCCGGGAGCGGGAGCTGTTTTTT
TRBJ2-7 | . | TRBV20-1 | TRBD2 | CSARAGGTEQYF | TGCAGTGCTAGAGCGGGGGGAACCGAGCAGTACTTC
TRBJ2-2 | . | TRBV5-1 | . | CASTQTGELFF | TGCGCCAGCACCCAGACCGGGGAGCTGTTTTTT
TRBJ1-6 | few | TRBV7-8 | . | CASSLGPAGKYSPLHF | TGTGCCAGCAGCTTAGGGCCGGCTGGGAAGTATTCACCCCTCCACTTT
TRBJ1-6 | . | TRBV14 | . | CASSQRAFSRGGSPLHF | TGTGCCAGCAGCCAAAGAGCTTTTAGCAGGGGAGGCTCACCCCTCCACTTT
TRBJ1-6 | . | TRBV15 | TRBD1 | CATSGDRGNSPLHF | TGTGCCACCAGCGGGGACAGGGGAAATTCACCCCTCCACTTT
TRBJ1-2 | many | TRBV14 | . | CASSQDTRGYTF | TGTGCCAGCAGCCAAGATACCAGAGGCTACACCTTC
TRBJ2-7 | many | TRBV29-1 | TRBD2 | CSVATGTSASYEQYF | TGCAGCGTCGCGACCGGGACTAGTGCTTCCTACGAGCAGTACTTC
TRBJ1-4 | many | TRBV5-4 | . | CASSSQGGAEKLFF | TGTGCCAGCAGCTCACAGGGAGGCGCCGAAAAACTGTTTTTT
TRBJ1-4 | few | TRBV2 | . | CASSPSGNEKLFF | TGTGCCAGCAGTCCTTCGGGGAATGAAAAACTGTTTTTT
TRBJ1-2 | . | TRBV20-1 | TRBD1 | CSARARTTGDDGYTF | TGCAGTGCTAGAGCCCGAACGACAGGGGACGATGGCTACACCTTC
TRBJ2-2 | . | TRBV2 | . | CASSEVGPGELFF | TGTGCCAGCAGTGAAGTCGGCCCCGGGGAGCTGTTTTTT
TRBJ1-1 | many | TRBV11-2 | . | CASSLDPGITPFF | TGTGCCAGCAGCTTAGACCCGGGGATTACTCCTTTCTTT
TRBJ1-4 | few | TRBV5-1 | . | CASSLGEYEKLFF | TGCGCCAGCAGTTTGGGGGAATATGAAAAACTGTTTTTT
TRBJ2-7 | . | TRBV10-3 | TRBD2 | CAISPGTSAYEQYF | TGTGCCATCAGTCCCGGGACTAGCGCCTACGAGCAGTACTTC
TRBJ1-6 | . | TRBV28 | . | CASSTISSYNSPLHF | TGTGCCAGCAGCACGATTAGCTCCTATAATTCACCCCTCCACTTT
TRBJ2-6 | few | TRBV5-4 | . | CASSGGQFSGANVLTF | TGTGCCAGCAGCGGAGGACAGTTCTCTGGGGCCAACGTCCTGACTTTC
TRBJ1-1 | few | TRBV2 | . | CASSPLENTEAFF | TGTGCCAGCAGCCCACTGGAGAACACTGAAGCTTTCTTT
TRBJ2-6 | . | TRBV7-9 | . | CASSSGAVEGAGANVLTF | TGTGCCAGCAGCTCCGGGGCAGTTGAAGGGGCTGGGGCCAACGTCCTGACTTTC
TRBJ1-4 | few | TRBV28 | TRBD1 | CASSLISVNRGAEKLFF | TGTGCCAGCAGTTTAATTTCGGTGAACAGGGGGGCTGAAAAACTGTTTTTT
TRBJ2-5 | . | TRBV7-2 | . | CASSLLTGSWETQYF | TGTGCCAGCAGCTTACTCACAGGGTCTTGGGAGACCCAGTACTTC
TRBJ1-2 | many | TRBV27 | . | CASSFTSARGYTF | TGTGCCAGCAGTTTTACCAGCGCCCGGGGCTACACCTTC
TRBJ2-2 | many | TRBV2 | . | CASRASVAGELFF | TGTGCCAGTCGGGCTAGCGTGGCCGGGGAGCTGTTTTTT
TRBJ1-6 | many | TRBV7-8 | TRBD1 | CASSYGQGAESPLHF | TGTGCCAGCAGCTACGGACAGGGGGCTGAGTCACCCCTCCACTTT
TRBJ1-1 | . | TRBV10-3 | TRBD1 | CATSPGQGDEAFF | TGTGCCACCAGCCCGGGACAGGGAGACGAAGCTTTCTTT
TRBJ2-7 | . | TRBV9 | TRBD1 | CASSSHRDRGYEQYF | TGTGCCAGCAGTTCTCACCGGGACAGGGGCTACGAGCAGTACTTC
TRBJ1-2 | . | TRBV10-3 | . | CAISESRDDGYTF | TGTGCCATCAGTGAGTCCCGGGACGATGGCTACACCTTC
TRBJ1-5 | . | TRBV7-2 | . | CASSLIGADQPQHF | TGTGCCAGCAGCTTAATCGGGGCAGATCAGCCCCAGCATTTT
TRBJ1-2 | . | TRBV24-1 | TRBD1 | CATSDYDRGTYGYTF | TGTGCCACCAGTGACTATGACAGGGGAACCTATGGCTACACCTTC
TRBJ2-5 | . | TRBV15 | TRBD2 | CATSSVEAGWGGQETQYF | TGTGCCACCAGCAGCGTTGAAGCAGGCTGGGGGGGACAAGAGACCCAGTACTTC